What follows are 6 T cell receptor beta chains derived from one specimen sequenced in a study of PD-1 blockade in classical Hodgkin lymphoma (dated by TCRdb to the early 2020s). According to the study, the label for this sample's time point signals: cycle 2 day 1 (C2D1) of nivolumab. Every trial patient had relapsed after autologous stem cell transplantation, and cohorts A, B and C differed in prior brentuximab vedotin exposure. The method was the immunoSEQ multiplex PCR assay. Imported from immuneACCESS, the table was reduced by TCRdb to in-frame sequences with V and J called. These copies leave out some clones; in studies compared against another copy, an unresolved V gene accounts for under half, and the cause of the remainder is not known. Recorded for this sample are tens of thousands of clones; 65% to 85% of them occurred a single time. Roughly 8% of the sample goes to the ten largest clones.

Sample: peripheral blood mononuclear cells (PBMCs), taken before the second cycle of nivolumab. The receptors shown here come from a human donor with classical Hodgkin lymphoma.

This clone has a single count. The chain is built from TRBV5-1 and TRBJ1-3; D call uncertain. This CDR3 has 14 residues. CDR1 is SGHRS, CDR2 YFSETQ, per germline. With 4 bases removed from V and 0 bases from J, the gap between germline ends came to 8 bases. The CDR3 bases are TGCGCCAGCAGCCAGGCGGTCTCTGGAAACACCATATATTTT. It codes for CASSQAVSGNTIYF.

This chain joins TRBV14 and TRBJ2-2, with D possibly being TRBD2 (6 bases). This CDR3 comprises 16 residues. Germline values: CDR1 SGHDN, CDR2 FVKESK. V lost 1 base and J lost 2, with 11 bases in between. The CDR3 DNA sequence: TGTGCCAGCAGCCAAGGTTCTGGACTAAACACCGGGGAGCTGTTTTTT. This translates into CASSQGSGLNTGELFF.

The rearrangement uses TRBV5-1 and TRBJ2-1, with TRBD1 matching over 8 bases. Looked up from germline, CDR1 is SGHRS and CDR2 is YFSETQ. CDR3 length: 14 residues. V shed 4 bases, J shed 7 bases, and the junction held 7 bases outside the gene matches. The CDR3 nucleotides read TGCGCCAGCAGCACCAGACAGGGGTCGAATGAGCAGTTCTTC. As protein: CASSTRQGSNEQFF.

The chain joins TRBV6-5 to TRBJ1-5, with TRBD1 matching 7 bases. The CDR3 length is 14 residues. Per germline, CDR1 MNHEY and CDR2 SVGAGI. Unmatched junction bases numbered 3, after V lost 1 base and J lost 6 bases. This chain's CDR3 is CASSYFTGVQPQHF. The CDR3 nucleotides read TGTGCCAGCAGTTACTTTACAGGGGTTCAGCCCCAGCATTTT.

The V and J genes are TRBV29-1 and TRBJ1-2; D ambiguous. The CDR3 consists of 11 residues. CDR1 is SQVTM, CDR2 ANQGSEA, per germline. V was shortened by 4 bases and J by 0 bases, with 3 bases between the two germline ends. CDR3 coding DNA: TGCAGCGTTGGGGCTAACTATGGCTACACCTTC. Translated, it gives CSVGANYGYTF. The complete variable domain, with remaining parts taken from reference TRBV29-1 and TRBJ1-2, reads SAVISQKPSRDICQRGTSLTIQCQVDSQVTMMFWYRQQPGQSLTLIATANQGSEATYESGFVIDKFPISRPNLTFSTLTVSNMSPEDSSIYLCSVGANYGYTFGSGTRLTVV.

This clone was observed a single time. The chain has TRBV5-1 and TRBJ2-5; 10 bases align to TRBD1. Germline V gives CDR1 SGHRS, CDR2 YFSETQ. The CDR3 has 14 amino acids. V lost 3 bases and J lost 5; bases outside the gene matches: 4. The DNA for the CDR3 is TGCGCCAGCAGCTCGACAGGGGGCGGGGAGACCCAGTACTTC. This gives the protein CASSSTGGGETQYF.